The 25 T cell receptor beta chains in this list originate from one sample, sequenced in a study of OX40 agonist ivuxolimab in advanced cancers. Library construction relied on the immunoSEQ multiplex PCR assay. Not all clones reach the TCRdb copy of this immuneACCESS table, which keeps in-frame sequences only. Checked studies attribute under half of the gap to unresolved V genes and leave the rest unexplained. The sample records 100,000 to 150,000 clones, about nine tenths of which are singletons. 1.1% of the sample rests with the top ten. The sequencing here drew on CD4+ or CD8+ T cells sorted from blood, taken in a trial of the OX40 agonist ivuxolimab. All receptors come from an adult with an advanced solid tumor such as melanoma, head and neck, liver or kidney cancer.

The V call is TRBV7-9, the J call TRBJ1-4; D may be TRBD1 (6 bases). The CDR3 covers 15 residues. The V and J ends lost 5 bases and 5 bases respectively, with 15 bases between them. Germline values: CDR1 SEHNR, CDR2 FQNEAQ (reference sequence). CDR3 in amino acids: CASSPIQGSNEKLFF. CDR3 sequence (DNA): TGTGCCAGCAGCCCGATACAGGGATCCAATGAAAAACTGTTTTTT.

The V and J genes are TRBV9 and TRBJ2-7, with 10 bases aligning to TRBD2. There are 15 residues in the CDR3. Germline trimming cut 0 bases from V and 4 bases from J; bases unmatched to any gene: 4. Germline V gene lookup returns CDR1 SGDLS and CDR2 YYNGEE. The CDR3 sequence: CASSVGSSGSYEQYF. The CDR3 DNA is TGTGCCAGCAGCGTAGGGTCTAGCGGGAGTTACGAGCAGTACTTC.

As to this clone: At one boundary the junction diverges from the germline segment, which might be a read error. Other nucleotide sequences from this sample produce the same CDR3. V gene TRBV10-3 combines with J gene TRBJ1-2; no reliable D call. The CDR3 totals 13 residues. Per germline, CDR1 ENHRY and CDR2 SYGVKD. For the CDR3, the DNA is TGCGCCATCACTTTCCAGAGATCTTATGGCTACACCTTC. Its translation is CAITFQRSYGYTF.

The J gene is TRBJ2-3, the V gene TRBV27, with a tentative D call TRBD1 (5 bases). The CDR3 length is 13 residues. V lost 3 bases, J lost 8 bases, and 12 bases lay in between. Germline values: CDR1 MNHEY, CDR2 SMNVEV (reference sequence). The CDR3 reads CASSFQGPGTQYF. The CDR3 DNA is TGTGCCAGCAGTTTTCAGGGTCCGGGTACGCAGTATTTT.

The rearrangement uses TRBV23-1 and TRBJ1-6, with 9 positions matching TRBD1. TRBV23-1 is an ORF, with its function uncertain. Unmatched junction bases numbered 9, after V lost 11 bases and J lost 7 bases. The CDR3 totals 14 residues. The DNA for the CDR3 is TGCGCCGGCCAGGGACAGGGTGGAAATTCACCCCTCCACTTT. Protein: CAGQGQGGNSPLHF.

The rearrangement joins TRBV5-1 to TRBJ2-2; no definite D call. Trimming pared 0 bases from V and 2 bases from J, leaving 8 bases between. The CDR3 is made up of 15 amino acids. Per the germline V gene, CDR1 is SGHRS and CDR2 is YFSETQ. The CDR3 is CASSLGASNTGELFF. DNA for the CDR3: TGCGCCAGCAGCTTGGGGGCCTCAAACACCGGGGAGCTGTTTTTT.

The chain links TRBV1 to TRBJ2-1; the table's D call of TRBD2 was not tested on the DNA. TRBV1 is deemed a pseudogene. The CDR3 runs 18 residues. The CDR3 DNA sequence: TGCACCAGCAGCCAAGAAACGGCCCTAGCGCCCTCCTACAATGAGCAGTTCTTC. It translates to CTSSQETALAPSYNEQFF.

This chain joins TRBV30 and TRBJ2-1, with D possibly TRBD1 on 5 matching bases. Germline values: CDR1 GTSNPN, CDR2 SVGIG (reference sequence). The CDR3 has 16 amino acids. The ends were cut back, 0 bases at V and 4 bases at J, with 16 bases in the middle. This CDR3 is CAWSVKQATSYNEQFF. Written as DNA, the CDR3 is TGTGCCTGGAGTGTAAAACAGGCTACCTCTTACAATGAGCAGTTCTTC.

CDR3 in amino acids: CASSLNQQETQYF. CDR3 nucleotides: TGCGCCAGCAGCTTGAACCAGCAAGAGACCCAGTACTTC. J is TRBJ2-5 and V is TRBV5-1; D gene ambiguous. The CDR3 extends over 13 amino acids. Germline V gene lookup returns CDR1 SGHRS and CDR2 YFSETQ. Trimming stripped 1 base from V and 2 bases from J, with 6 bases between.

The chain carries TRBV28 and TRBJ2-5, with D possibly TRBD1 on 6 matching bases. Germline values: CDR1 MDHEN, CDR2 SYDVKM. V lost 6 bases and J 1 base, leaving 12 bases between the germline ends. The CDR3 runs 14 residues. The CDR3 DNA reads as TGTGCCAGCAGCAAGGCAGGGGCCCAAGAGACCCAGTACTTC. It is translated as CASSKAGAQETQYF.

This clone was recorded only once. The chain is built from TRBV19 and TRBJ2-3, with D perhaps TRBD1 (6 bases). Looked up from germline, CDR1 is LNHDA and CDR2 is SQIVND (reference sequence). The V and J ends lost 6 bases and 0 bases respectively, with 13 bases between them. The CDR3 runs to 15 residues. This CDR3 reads CASSTQGHSTDTQYF. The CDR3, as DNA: TGTGCCAGTAGCACACAGGGACATAGCACAGATACGCAGTATTTT.

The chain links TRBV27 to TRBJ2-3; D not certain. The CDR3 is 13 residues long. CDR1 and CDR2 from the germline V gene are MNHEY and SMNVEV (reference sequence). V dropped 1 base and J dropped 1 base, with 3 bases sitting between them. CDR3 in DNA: TGTGCCAGCAGTTTATGGGGCACAGATACGCAGTATTTT. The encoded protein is CASSLWGTDTQYF.

DNA for the CDR3: TGTGCCAGCTCACTAAACCGGGACAGACTGTTTTTT. Translated, it gives CASSLNRDRLFF. V gene TRBV18 combines with J gene TRBJ1-4; 7 bases match TRBD1. This CDR3 is 12 amino acids long. Trimming at V came to 4 bases and at J to 13 bases, leaving 6 bases not matched to a gene. In germline, CDR1 is KGHSH, CDR2 LQKENI.

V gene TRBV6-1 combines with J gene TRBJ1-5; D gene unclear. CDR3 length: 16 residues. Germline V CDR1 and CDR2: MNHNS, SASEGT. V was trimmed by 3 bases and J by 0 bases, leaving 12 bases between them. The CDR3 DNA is TGTGCCAGCAGTGATGATGGCCGATTTAGCAATCAGCCCCAGCATTTT. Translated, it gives CASSDDGRFSNQPQHF.

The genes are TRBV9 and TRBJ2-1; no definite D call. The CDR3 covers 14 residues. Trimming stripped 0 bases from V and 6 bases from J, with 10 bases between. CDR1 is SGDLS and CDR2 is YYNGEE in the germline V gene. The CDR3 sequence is CASSVGSPLNEQFF. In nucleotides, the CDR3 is TGTGCCAGCAGCGTAGGTAGTCCTCTCAATGAGCAGTTCTTC.

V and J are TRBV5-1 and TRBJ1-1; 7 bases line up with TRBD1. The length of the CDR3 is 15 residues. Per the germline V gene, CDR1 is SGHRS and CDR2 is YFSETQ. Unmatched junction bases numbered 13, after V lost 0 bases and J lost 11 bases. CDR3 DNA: TGCGCCAGCAGCTTGGGGTGGACAGGCGAGAGTAGCGCTTTCTTT. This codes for CASSLGWTGESSAFF.

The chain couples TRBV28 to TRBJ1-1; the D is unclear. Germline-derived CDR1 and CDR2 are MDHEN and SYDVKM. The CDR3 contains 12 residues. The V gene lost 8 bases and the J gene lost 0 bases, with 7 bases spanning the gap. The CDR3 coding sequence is TGTGCCAGCGGCAGGATGAACACTGAAGCTTTCTTT. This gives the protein CASGRMNTEAFF.

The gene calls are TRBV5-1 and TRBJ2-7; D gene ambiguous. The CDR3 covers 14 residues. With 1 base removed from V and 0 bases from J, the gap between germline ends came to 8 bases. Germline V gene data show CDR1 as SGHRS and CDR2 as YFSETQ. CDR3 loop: CASSLQSSSYEQYF. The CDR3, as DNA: TGCGCCAGCAGCTTGCAATCAAGCTCCTACGAGCAGTACTTC.

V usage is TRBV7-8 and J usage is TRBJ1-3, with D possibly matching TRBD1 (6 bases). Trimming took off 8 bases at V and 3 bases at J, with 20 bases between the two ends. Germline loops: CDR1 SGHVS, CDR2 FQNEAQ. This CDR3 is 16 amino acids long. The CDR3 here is CASSGQRAGRGNTIYF. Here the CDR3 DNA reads TGTGCCAGCTCGGGACAAAGGGCAGGTCGTGGAAACACCATATATTTT.

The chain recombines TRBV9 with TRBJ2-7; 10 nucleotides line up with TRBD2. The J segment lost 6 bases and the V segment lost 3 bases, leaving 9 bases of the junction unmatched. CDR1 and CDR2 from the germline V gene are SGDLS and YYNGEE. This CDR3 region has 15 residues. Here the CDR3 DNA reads TGTGCCAGCAGCGGAAGAGCGGGAGGGCCTAGCGAGCAGTACTTC. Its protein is CASSGRAGGPSEQYF.

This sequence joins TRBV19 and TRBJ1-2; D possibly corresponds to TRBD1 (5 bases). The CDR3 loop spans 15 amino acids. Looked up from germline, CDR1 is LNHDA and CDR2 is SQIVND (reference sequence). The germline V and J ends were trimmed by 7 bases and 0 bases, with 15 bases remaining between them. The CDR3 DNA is TGTGCCAGTACCCCAACCACAGGATCTAACTATGGCTACACCTTC. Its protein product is CASTPTTGSNYGYTF.

This CDR3 reads CASARTSAFTDTQYF. CDR3 in DNA: TGTGCCAGCGCCCGGACTAGCGCATTCACAGATACGCAGTATTTT. The chain employs TRBV6-5 and TRBJ2-3, with TRBD2 matching over 9 bases. CDR3 length: 15 residues. The trim removed 8 bases at V and 2 bases at J, leaving 8 bases unmatched. Germline-derived CDR1 and CDR2 are MNHEY and SVGAGI.

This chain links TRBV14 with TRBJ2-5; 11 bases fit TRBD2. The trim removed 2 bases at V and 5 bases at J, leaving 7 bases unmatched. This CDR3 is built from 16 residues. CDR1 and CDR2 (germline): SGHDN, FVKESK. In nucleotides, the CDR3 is TGTGCCAGCAGCCAAAGCTCTAGCGGGAGGTTGGAGACCCAGTACTTC. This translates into CASSQSSSGRLETQYF.

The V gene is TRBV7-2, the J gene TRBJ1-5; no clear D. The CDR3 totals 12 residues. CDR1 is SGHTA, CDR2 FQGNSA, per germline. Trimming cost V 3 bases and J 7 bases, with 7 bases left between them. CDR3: CASSLIGQPQHF. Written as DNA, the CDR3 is TGTGCCAGCAGCTTGATTGGGCAGCCCCAGCATTTT.

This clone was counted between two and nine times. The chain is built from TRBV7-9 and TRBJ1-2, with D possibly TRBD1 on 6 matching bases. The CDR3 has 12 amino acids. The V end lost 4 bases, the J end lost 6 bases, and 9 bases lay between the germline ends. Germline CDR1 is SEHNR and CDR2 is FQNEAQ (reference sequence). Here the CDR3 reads CASSWEGDGYTF. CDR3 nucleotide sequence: TGTGCCAGCAGCTGGGAGGGGGATGGCTACACCTTC.